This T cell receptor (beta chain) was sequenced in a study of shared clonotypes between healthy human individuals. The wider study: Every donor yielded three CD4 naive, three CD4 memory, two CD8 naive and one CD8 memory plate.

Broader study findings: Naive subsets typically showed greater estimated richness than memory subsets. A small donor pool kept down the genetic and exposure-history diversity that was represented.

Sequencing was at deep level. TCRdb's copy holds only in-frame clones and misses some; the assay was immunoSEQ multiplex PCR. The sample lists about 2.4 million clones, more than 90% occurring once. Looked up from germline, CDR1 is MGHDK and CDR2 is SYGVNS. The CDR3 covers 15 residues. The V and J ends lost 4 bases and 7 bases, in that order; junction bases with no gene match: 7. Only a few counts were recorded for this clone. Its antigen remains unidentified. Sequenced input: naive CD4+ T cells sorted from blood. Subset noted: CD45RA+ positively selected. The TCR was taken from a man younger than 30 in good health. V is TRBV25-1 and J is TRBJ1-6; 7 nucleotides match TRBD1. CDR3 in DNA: TGTGCCAGCAGTGCAATCGACAGGGACAATTCACCCCTCCACTTT. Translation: CASSAIDRDNSPLHF.